Listed here are 15 T cell receptor beta chains from one sample, sequenced in a study of T cells in Graves' hyperthyroidism and ophthalmopathy (dated by TCRdb to between 2018 and 2020). Preparation of the library involved multiplex PCR. The listed sequencing device is Illumina HiSeq 2000. The TCR beta CDR3 regions were amplified from the RNA transcripts. The first round of RT-PCR for the TCR CDR3 was performed with the HTBI primer set and the Qiagen OneStep RT-PCR kit. The public reads were reanalyzed by TCRdb: fastp trimming at Q25, MiXCR alignment, in-frame beta chains only. Records with the same CDR3 protein are collapsed into one entry carrying the most frequent genes and DNA. The sample contains about 400,000 distinct CDR3 sequences, approximately 25% of them found a single time. The top ten clones comprise less than 75% of the sample. The material sequenced was blood. These receptors were taken from a man aged 45-60 years with Graves' hyperthyroidism.

Of note for this clonotype: Given a much more abundant clone one base away, this may be a read error. The chain joins TRBV6-5 to TRBJ2-5; the D is unclear. Germline lookup yields CDR1 MNHEY and CDR2 SVGAGI. This CDR3 is 15 amino acids long. The V end lost 0 bases, the J end lost 5 bases, and 13 bases lay between the germline ends. The CDR3 region has the DNA TGTGCCAGCAGTTACTCCCCGGATACGGTCGAGACCCAGTACTTC. Translated, it gives CASSYSPDTVETQYF.

For this clonotype: A far larger clone is just one base off, so this is likely a read error. The V call is TRBV12-3 or TRBV12-4, the J call TRBJ2-1; D call uncertain. The CDR3 length is 12 residues. V was trimmed by 3 bases and J by 2 bases, leaving 2 bases between them. The CDR3 nucleotides are TGTGCCAGCAGTTTCCCCTACAATGAGCAGTTCTTC. It is translated as CASSFPYNEQFF.

The sample holds many counts of this clonotype. This sequence joins TRBV5-1 and TRBJ2-7; D is unclear. Germline V gives CDR1 SGHRS, CDR2 YFSETQ. The CDR3 is 15 amino acids. V lost 0 bases and J lost 5, with 15 bases in between. The CDR3 sequence: CASSLGGRTSDEQYF. For the CDR3, the DNA is TGCGCCAGCAGCTTGGGCGGTCGGACGTCTGACGAGCAGTACTTC. The full variable domain, its missing parts supplied by reference TRBV5-1 and TRBJ2-7, is KAGVTQTPRYLIKTRGQQVTLSCSPISGHRSVSWYQQTPGQGLQFLFEYFSETQRNKGNFPGRFSGRQFSNSRSEMNVSTLELGDSALYLCASSLGGRTSDEQYFGPGTRLTVT.

This clonotype was observed at least ten times. The V gene is TRBV12-3 or TRBV12-4, the J gene TRBJ1-2; D is ambiguous. This CDR3 is built from 13 residues. V dropped 4 bases and J dropped 3 bases, with 9 bases sitting between them. Here the CDR3 DNA reads TGTGCCAGCAGTTCGGACGGAGACTATGGCTACACCTTC. Translation gives CASSSDGDYGYTF.

This clonotype came up many times. The chain couples TRBV28 to TRBJ2-7; 9 bases line up with TRBD1. Losses at the gene ends were 5 bases for V and 6 bases for J; bases not matched to a gene: 11. Germline loops: CDR1 MDHEN, CDR2 SYDVKM. This CDR3 has 15 amino acids. The CDR3 nucleotides are TGTGCCAGCAGTGTTCCCGGACAGGGGAGGTCCGAGCAGTACTTC. Residues: CASSVPGQGRSEQYF.

This clonotype was counted only a few times. This chain uses TRBV5-1 with TRBJ1-4; 8 bases are a match to TRBD1. The CDR3 has 14 amino acids. Germline V gene data show CDR1 as SGHRS and CDR2 as YFSETQ. The junction had 3 bases not matched to a gene; V was cut back by 2 bases and J by 6 bases. The CDR3 sequence: CASSFRGPDEKLFF. CDR3 DNA sequence: TGCGCCAGCAGCTTCAGGGGGCCGGATGAAAAACTGTTTTTT.

Only a few counts were recorded for this clonotype. The rearrangement links TRBV9 to TRBJ2-6, with unresolved D. The ends were cut back, 0 bases at V and 4 bases at J, with 5 bases in the middle. CDR3 length equals 14 residues. Germline V gene sequence: CDR1 SGDLS, CDR2 YYNGEE. The CDR3 nucleotides read TGTGCCAGCAGCGTAGAGGCCGGGGCCAACGTCCTGACTTTC. Its translation: CASSVEAGANVLTF.

The table lists this clonotype with many counts. The chain couples TRBV28 to TRBJ1-1; D gene uncertain. Trimming stripped 3 bases from V and 6 bases from J, with 26 bases between. Germline V gene lookup returns CDR1 MDHEN and CDR2 SYDVKM. The CDR3 is made up of 18 amino acids. The CDR3 nucleotides read TGTGCCAGCAGTTTCCCGAGGAAAGCGGACCCAAGAGGACCTGAAGCTTTCTTT. Translating gives CASSFPRKADPRGPEAFF.

The table lists this clonotype with many counts. The chain links TRBV3-1 to TRBJ2-1; D perhaps matches TRBD1 (6 bases). With 4 bases removed from V and 0 bases from J, the gap between germline ends came to 16 bases. Germline V gene lookup returns CDR1 LGHDT and CDR2 YNNKEL (reference sequence). CDR3 size: 17 residues. The CDR3 DNA sequence: TGTGCCAGCAGCCCAGTGGCAGGGACAAGCTCCTACAATGAGCAGTTCTTC. Protein sequence: CASSPVAGTSSYNEQFF.

The chain uses TRBV18 and TRBJ2-7, with D possibly being TRBD1 (6 bases). Between the trimmed V and J ends, which lost 4 bases and 1 base, there was a span of 11 bases. Per germline, CDR1 KGHSH and CDR2 LQKENI. The CDR3 totals 14 residues. CDR3: CASSLDGQSYEQYF. The CDR3 DNA sequence: TGTGCCAGCTCACTGGATGGACAGTCCTACGAGCAGTACTTC.

This clonotype occurred a few times. This chain connects TRBV6-2 or TRBV6-3 to TRBJ2-5; 7 nucleotides align to TRBD2. V lost 2 bases to trimming and J lost 4 bases; unmatched junction nucleotides: 7. Per the germline V gene, CDR1 is MNHEY and CDR2 is SVGEGT. This CDR3 spans 15 amino acids. CDR3 DNA sequence: TGTGCCAGCAGTTACCTCATGGGCGGGAGAGAGACCCAGTACTTC. This codes for CASSYLMGGRETQYF.

In this sample, this clonotype turned up a few times. The CDR3 spells CASSEWSSANIQYF. The DNA of the CDR3 is TGTGCCAGCAGTGAATGGAGTAGCGCAAACATTCAGTACTTC. The chain has TRBV25-1 and TRBJ2-4; possibly TRBD2 for D (5 bases). The CDR3 has 14 amino acids. Looked up from germline, CDR1 is MGHDK and CDR2 is SYGVNS. The germline V and J ends were trimmed by 1 base and 6 bases, with 10 bases remaining between them.

The V gene is TRBV11-3, the J gene TRBJ2-1; D not resolved. V was shortened by 1 base and J by 5 bases, with 9 bases between the two germline ends. CDR1 and CDR2 from the germline V gene are SGHNT and YENEEA. There are 14 residues in the CDR3. The CDR3 nucleotides are TGTGCCAGCAGCTTAGCGGCTATTAACAATGAGCAGTTCTTC. Protein sequence: CASSLAAINNEQFF.

This clonotype occurred a few times. This chain uses TRBV29-1 with TRBJ2-7; D is perhaps TRBD2 (6 bases). Trimming cost V 3 bases and J 6 bases, with 12 bases left between them. The CDR3 is made up of 12 amino acids. Germline V gene data show CDR1 as SQVTM and CDR2 as ANQGSEA. CDR3 in amino acids: CSVEGGGGEQYF. CDR3 coding DNA: TGCAGCGTTGAGGGAGGTGGTGGCGAGCAGTACTTC.

The gene calls are TRBV6-5 and TRBJ2-7; D unresolved. The CDR3 runs to 14 residues. With 5 bases removed from V and 6 bases from J, the gap between germline ends came to 17 bases. Germline CDR1 is MNHEY and CDR2 is SVGAGI. CDR3 sequence reads: CASSTRQTLGEQYF. The CDR3 nucleotides read TGTGCCAGCAGTACTCGTCAGACCCTAGGCGAGCAGTACTTC.